The 21 T cell receptor beta chains below all came from one sample that was sequenced in a study of draining lymph node invasion in breast cancer. Memory regulatory T cells were sorted as CD4+ CD45RA- CD25high cells. TCRdb passed the bulk RNA-seq reads through MiXCR, listing each CDR3 protein once. The sample lists 2,500 to 3,000 distinct CDR3 sequences; 55% to 65% were seen once. Sequences were obtained from sorted memory Tregs from a lymph node. These TCRs come from a female donor with luminal breast cancer.

J is TRBJ1-1 and V is TRBV7-9, with a possible D match to TRBD1 (6 bases). The CDR3 contains 16 residues. Trimming stripped 1 base from V and 3 bases from J, with 15 bases between. Germline loops: CDR1 SEHNR, CDR2 FQNEAQ (reference sequence). In DNA form, the CDR3 reads TGTGCCAGCAGCTTAGACGACAGGCCGGGGGACACTGAAGCTTTCTTT. It encodes CASSLDDRPGDTEAFF. The variable domain in full, completed from reference TRBV7-9 and TRBJ1-1, reads DTGVSQNPRHKITKRGQNVTFRCDPISEHNRLYWYRQTLGQGPEFLTYFQNEAQLEKSRLLSDRFSAERPKGSFSTLEIQRTEQGDSAMYLCASSLDDRPGDTEAFFGQGTRLTVV.

The genes are TRBV27 and TRBJ1-5; no reliable D call. Germline V gene data show CDR1 as MNHEY and CDR2 as SMNVEV (reference sequence). Trimming took off 4 bases at V and 0 bases at J, with 10 bases between the two ends. This CDR3 is built from 15 residues. CDR3 sequence: CASSYSINSNQPQHF. The DNA for the CDR3 is TGTGCCAGCAGTTACAGCATCAATAGCAATCAGCCCCAGCATTTT.

The chain has TRBV3-1 and TRBJ1-1; no clear D gene. The germline V and J ends were trimmed by 0 bases and 8 bases, with 10 bases remaining between them. This CDR3 comprises 13 residues. Germline V gene data show CDR1 as LGHDT and CDR2 as YNNKEL (reference sequence). Here the CDR3 reads CASSQESGLEAFF. CDR3 nucleotide sequence: TGTGCCAGCAGCCAAGAGTCGGGGTTGGAAGCTTTCTTT.

This chain links TRBV2 with TRBJ2-6; 9 bases agree with TRBD1. The CDR3 totals 14 residues. The V segment lost 10 bases and the J segment 4 bases; nucleotides outside the gene matches: 5. Per the germline V gene, CDR1 is SNHLY and CDR2 is FYNNEI. This chain's CDR3 is CAKDRGSGANVLTF. CDR3 DNA sequence: TGTGCCAAGGACAGGGGATCAGGGGCCAACGTCCTGACTTTC.

This clonotype is labeled large (0.1 to 1%). The chain recombines TRBV6-5 with TRBJ2-1; 13 positions match TRBD2. The CDR3 runs 17 residues. V was clipped by 0 bases and J by 5 bases; unmatched bases: 4. Germline V CDR1 and CDR2: MNHEY, SVGAGI. The CDR3 region has the DNA TGTGCCAGCAGTTACTCGACCGGACTAGCGGGGGACAATGAGCAGTTCTTC. It encodes CASSYSTGLAGDNEQFF.

This chain connects TRBV5-1 to TRBJ1-2; 7 bases fit TRBD1. V shed 4 bases and J 9 bases; nucleotides not matched to a gene: 6. The CDR3 totals 12 residues. Per germline, CDR1 SGHRS and CDR2 YFSETQ. The CDR3, as DNA: TGCGCCAGCAGCCCGGGACAGAAGCGCTACACCTTC. It codes for CASSPGQKRYTF.

J is TRBJ1-1 and V is TRBV24-1, with TRBD1 as a possible D gene (5 bases). The V gene lost 0 bases and the J gene lost 7 bases, with 5 bases spanning the gap. The CDR3 contains 12 residues. Germline V gives CDR1 KGHDR, CDR2 SFDVKD. The chain's CDR3 is CATSDLTGEAFF. As DNA, the CDR3 is TGTGCCACCAGTGATTTGACAGGTGAAGCTTTCTTT.

This clonotype is classed as large. V usage is TRBV2 and J usage is TRBJ1-5; perhaps TRBD1 as D (5 bases). Trimming stripped 3 bases from V and 7 bases from J, with 10 bases between. Germline CDR1 is SNHLY and CDR2 is FYNNEI. This CDR3 has 13 amino acids. The CDR3 DNA follows: TGTGCCAGCAGTGACAGGGTTCGGCAGCCCCAGCATTTT. Encoded protein: CASSDRVRQPQHF.

This clonotype was seen once. The chain links TRBV10-3 to TRBJ1-5; D ambiguous. CDR3 size: 13 residues. V lost 5 bases, J lost 3 bases, and 8 bases lay in between. The V gene's germline CDR1 is ENHRY and CDR2 SYGVKD. The CDR3 is CAISTIDNQPQHF. CDR3 DNA sequence: TGTGCCATCAGTACGATAGACAATCAGCCCCAGCATTTT.

V and J are TRBV5-1 and TRBJ1-5; possibly TRBD1 for D (5 bases). CDR1 is SGHRS and CDR2 is YFSETQ in the germline V gene. This CDR3 spans 14 amino acids. V was trimmed by 0 bases and J by 7 bases, leaving 11 bases between them. The CDR3 sequence: CASSLDRWGQPQHF. CDR3 sequence (DNA): TGCGCCAGCAGCTTGGACAGGTGGGGACAGCCCCAGCATTTT.

V and J are TRBV5-6 and TRBJ2-3; weak D call: TRBD1 (6 bases). Between the trimmed V and J ends, which lost 2 bases and 2 bases, there was a span of 12 bases. The CDR3 length is 15 residues. Per germline, CDR1 SGHDT and CDR2 YYEEEE. Here the CDR3 reads CASSFDRPYTDTQYF. In nucleotides, the CDR3 is TGTGCCAGCAGCTTTGACAGGCCCTACACAGATACGCAGTATTTT.

The chain joins TRBV6-2 or TRBV6-3 to TRBJ2-2, with 11 bases that match TRBD2. The CDR3 extends over 19 amino acids. Germline V gene data show CDR1 as MNHEY and CDR2 as SVGEGT. Unmatched junction bases numbered 13, after V lost 7 bases and J lost 0 bases. The CDR3 is CASKKFGLAGGPNTGELFF. CDR3 DNA: TGTGCCAGCAAAAAGTTTGGGCTAGCGGGGGGACCGAACACCGGGGAGCTGTTTTTT.

This clonotype has just a few counts. The chain has TRBV20-1 and TRBJ2-3; TRBD2 is a possible D gene (7 bases). Deletions cut 5 bases from V and 5 bases from J, with 20 bases between. This CDR3 contains 15 residues. Germline lookup yields CDR1 DFQATT and CDR2 SNEGSKA (reference sequence). For the CDR3, the DNA is TGCAGTGCTGGAAGGGGGGGGTCAGGTGGAGATACGCAGTATTTT. Amino acids: CSAGRGGSGGDTQYF.

V gene TRBV7-2 combines with J gene TRBJ2-2; 13 nucleotides align to TRBD2. V lost 0 bases, J lost 3 bases, and 1 base stayed unmatched. CDR1 and CDR2 from the germline V gene are SGHTA and FQGNSA. The CDR3 totals 17 residues. The CDR3 bases are TGTGCCAGCAGCTTAGCGGGACTAGCGGGGCACACCGGGGAGCTGTTTTTT. Translated, it gives CASSLAGLAGHTGELFF. Full variable domain (missing parts from reference TRBV7-2 and TRBJ2-2): GAGVSQSPSNKVTEKGKDVELRCDPISGHTALYWYRQSLGQGLEFLIYFQGNSAPDKSGLPSDRFSAERTGGSVSTLTIQRTQQEDSAVYLCASSLAGLAGHTGELFFGEGSRLTVL.

The rearrangement joins TRBV28 to TRBJ1-2; no firm D call. CDR3 length equals 14 residues. The V and J ends lost 3 bases and 5 bases respectively, with 13 bases between them. Germline values: CDR1 MDHEN, CDR2 SYDVKM. This chain's CDR3 is CASSLAFQRYGYTF. CDR3 sequence (DNA): TGTGCCAGCAGTTTGGCGTTCCAACGTTATGGCTACACCTTC.

This chain links TRBV13 with TRBJ1-2; no firm D call. The CDR3 contains 14 residues. CDR1 and CDR2 from the germline V gene are PRHDT and FYEKMQ (reference sequence). V lost 5 bases to trimming and J lost 5 bases, with 15 bases between them. This CDR3 is CASSQARTAYGYTF. Written as DNA, the CDR3 is TGTGCCAGCAGCCAGGCCAGGACGGCATATGGCTACACCTTC.

The CDR3 is CASSLVTEETQYF. In DNA form, the CDR3 reads TGTGCCAGCAGCTTGGTTACGGAAGAGACCCAGTACTTC. J is TRBJ2-5 and V is TRBV5-4; D gene unclear. In germline, CDR1 is SGHNT, CDR2 YYREEE (reference sequence). This CDR3 is built from 13 residues. V was shortened by 0 bases and J by 3 bases, with 6 bases between the two germline ends. Supplemented by reference TRBV5-4 and TRBJ2-5, the full variable domain reads ETGVTQSPTHLIKTRGQQVTLRCSSQSGHNTVSWYQQALGQGPQFIFQYYREEENGRGNFPPRFSGLQFPNYSSELNVNALELDDSALYLCASSLVTEETQYFGPGTRLLVL.

This chain uses TRBV6-5 with TRBJ1-1; D might be TRBD1 (5 bases). Germline-derived CDR1 and CDR2 are MNHEY and SVGAGI. Trimming removed 0 bases from V and 1 base from J, with 18 bases in between. The CDR3 is 18 amino acids. CDR3 protein: CASSYSMGTFDRNTEAFF. DNA of the CDR3: TGTGCCAGCAGTTACTCGATGGGGACCTTTGATAGGAACACTGAAGCTTTCTTT.

The rearrangement joins TRBV20-1 to TRBJ2-1; D unclear. Trimming shortened V by 0 bases and J by 4 bases, and 13 bases separated the two germline ends. Looked up from germline, CDR1 is DFQATT and CDR2 is SNEGSKA (reference sequence). The CDR3 has 15 amino acids. Here the CDR3 reads CSARDLLGRYNEQFF. The CDR3 nucleotides read TGCAGTGCTAGAGATCTCCTGGGCAGATACAATGAGCAGTTCTTC.

The chain joins TRBV5-4 to TRBJ2-5; TRBD2 aligns across 7 bases. The CDR3 sequence is 17 residues long. Germline V CDR1 and CDR2: SGHNT, YYREEE (reference sequence). Losses at the gene ends were 0 bases for V and 1 base for J; bases not matched to a gene: 9. CDR3: CASSLAMSGDLQETQYF. As DNA, the CDR3 is TGTGCCAGCAGCTTGGCCATGAGCGGGGATCTCCAAGAGACCCAGTACTTC.

The V and J genes are TRBV13 and TRBJ2-1, with TRBD2 matching 13 bases. V shed 5 bases and J 4 bases; nucleotides not matched to a gene: 8. Germline V lookup: CDR1 PRHDT, CDR2 FYEKMQ (reference sequence). The CDR3 spans 17 residues. CDR3 protein: CASSPEWTSGGYNEQFF. In nucleotides, the CDR3 is TGTGCCAGCAGCCCCGAGTGGACTAGCGGGGGATACAATGAGCAGTTCTTC.